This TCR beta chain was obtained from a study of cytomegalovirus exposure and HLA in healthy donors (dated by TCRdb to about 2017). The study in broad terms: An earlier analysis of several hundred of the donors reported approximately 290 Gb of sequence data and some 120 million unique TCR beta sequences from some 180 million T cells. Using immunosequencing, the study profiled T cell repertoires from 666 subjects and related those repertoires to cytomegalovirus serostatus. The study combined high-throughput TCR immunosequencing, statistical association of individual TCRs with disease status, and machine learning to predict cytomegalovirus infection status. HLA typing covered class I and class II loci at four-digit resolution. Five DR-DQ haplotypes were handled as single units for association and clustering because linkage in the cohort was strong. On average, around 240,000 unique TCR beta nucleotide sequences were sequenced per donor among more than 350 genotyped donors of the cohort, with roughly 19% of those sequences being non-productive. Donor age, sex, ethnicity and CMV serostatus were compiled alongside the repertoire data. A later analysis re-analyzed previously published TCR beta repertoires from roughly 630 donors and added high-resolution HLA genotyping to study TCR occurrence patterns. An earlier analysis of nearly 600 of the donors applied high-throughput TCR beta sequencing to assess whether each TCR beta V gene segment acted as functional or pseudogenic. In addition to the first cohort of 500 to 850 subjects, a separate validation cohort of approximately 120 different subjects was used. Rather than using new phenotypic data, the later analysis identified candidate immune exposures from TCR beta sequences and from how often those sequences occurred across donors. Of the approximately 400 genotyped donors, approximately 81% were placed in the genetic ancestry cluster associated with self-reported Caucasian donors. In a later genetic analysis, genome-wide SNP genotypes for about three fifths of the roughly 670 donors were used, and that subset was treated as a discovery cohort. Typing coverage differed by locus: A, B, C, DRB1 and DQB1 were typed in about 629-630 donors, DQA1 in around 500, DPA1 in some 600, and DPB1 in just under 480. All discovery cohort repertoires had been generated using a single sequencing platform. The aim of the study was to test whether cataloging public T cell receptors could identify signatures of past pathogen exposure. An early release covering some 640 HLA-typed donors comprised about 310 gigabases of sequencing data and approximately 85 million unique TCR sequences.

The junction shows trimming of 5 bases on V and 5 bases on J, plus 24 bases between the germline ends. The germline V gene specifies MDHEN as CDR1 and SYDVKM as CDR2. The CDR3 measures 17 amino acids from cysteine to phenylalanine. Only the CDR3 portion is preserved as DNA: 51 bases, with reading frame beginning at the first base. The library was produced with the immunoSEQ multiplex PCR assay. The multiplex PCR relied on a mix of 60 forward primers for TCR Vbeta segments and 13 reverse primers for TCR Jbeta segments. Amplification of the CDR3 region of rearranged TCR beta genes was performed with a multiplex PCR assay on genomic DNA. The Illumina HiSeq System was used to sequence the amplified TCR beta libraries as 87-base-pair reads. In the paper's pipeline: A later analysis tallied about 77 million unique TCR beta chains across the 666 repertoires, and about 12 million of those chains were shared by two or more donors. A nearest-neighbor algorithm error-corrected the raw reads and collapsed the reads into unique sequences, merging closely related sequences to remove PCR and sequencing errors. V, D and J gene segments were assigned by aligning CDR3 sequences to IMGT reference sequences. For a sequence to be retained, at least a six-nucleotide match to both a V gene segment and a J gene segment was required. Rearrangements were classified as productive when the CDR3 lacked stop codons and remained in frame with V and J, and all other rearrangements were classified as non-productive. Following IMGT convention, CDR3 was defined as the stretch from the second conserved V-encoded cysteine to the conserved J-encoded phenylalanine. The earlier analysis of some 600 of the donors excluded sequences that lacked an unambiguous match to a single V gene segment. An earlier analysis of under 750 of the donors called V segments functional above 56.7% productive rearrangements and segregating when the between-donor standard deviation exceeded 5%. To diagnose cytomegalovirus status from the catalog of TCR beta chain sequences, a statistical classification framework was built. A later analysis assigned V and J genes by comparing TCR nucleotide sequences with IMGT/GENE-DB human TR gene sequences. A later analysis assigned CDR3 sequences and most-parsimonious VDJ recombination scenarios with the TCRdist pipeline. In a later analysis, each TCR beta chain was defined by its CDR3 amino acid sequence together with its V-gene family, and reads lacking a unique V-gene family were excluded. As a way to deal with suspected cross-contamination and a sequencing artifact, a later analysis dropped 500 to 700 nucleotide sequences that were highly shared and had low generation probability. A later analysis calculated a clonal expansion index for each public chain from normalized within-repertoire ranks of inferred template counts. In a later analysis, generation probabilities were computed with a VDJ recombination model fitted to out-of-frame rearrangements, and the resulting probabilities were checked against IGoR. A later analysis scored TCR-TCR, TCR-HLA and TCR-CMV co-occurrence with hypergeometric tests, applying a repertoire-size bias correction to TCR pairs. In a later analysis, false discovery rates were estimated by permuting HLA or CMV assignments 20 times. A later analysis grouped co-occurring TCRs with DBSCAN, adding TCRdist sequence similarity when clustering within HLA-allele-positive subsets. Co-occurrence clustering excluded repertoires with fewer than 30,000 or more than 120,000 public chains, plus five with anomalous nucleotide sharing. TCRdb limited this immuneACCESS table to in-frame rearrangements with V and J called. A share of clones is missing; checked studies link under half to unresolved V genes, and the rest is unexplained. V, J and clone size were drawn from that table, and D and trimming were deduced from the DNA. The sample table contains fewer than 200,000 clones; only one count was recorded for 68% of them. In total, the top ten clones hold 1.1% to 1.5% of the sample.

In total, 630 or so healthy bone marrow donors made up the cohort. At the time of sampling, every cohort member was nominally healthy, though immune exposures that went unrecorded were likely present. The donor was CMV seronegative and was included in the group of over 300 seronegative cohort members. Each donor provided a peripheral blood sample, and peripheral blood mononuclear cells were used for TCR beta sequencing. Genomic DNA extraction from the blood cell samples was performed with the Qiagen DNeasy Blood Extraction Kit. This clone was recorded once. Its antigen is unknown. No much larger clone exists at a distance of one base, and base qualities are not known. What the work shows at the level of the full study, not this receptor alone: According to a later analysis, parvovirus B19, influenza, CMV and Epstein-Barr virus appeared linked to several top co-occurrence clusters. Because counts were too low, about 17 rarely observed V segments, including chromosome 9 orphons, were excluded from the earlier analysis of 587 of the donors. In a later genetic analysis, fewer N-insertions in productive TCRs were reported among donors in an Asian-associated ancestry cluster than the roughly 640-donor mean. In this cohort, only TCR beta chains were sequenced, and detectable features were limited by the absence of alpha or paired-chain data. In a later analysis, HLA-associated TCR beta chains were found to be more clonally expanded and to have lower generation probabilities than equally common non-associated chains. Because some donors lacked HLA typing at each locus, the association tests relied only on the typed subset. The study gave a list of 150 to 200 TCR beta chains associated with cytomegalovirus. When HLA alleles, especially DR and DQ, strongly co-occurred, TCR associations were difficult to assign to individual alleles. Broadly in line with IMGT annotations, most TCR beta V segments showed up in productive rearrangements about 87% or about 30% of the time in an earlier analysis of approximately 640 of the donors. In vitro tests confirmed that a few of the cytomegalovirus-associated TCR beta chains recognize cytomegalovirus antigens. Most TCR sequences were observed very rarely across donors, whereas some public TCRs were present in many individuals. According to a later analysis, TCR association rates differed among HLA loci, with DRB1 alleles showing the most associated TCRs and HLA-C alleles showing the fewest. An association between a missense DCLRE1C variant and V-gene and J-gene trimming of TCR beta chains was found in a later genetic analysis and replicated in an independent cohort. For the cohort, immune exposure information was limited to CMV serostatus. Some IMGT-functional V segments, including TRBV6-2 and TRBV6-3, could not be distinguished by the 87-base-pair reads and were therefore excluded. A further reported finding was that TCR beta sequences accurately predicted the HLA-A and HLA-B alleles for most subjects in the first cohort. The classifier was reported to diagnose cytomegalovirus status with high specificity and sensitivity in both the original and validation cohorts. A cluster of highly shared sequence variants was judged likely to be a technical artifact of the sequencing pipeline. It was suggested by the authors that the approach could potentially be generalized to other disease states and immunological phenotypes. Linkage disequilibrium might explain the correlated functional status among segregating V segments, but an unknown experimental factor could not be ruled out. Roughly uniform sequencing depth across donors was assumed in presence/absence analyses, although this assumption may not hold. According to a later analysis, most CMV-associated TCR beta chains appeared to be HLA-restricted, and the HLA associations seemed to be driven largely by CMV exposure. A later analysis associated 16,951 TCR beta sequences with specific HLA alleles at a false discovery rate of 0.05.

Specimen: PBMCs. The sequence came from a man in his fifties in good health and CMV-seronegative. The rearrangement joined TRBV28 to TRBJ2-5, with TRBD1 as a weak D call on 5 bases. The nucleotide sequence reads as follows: TGTGCCAGCAGTGGAGTTACACCCCTCAGGGATGAGGAGACCCAGTACTTC. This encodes CASSGVTPLRDEETQYF.